This entry lists 31 T cell receptor beta chains sequenced from one sample in a study of OX40 agonist ivuxolimab in advanced cancers. Assay: immunoSEQ multiplex PCR; the TCRdb copy retains only in-frame clones and omits some. Here the sample spans some 80,000 clones, around 84% being singletons. The sample here was CD4+ or CD8+ T cells sorted from blood, taken in a trial of the OX40 agonist ivuxolimab. The receptors shown here come from an adult with an advanced solid tumor such as melanoma, head and neck, liver or kidney cancer.

The rearrangement uses TRBV30 and TRBJ1-2; 7 bases align to TRBD1. The CDR3 length is 13 residues. CDR1 and CDR2 (germline): GTSNPN, SVGIG (reference sequence). The V and J ends lost 7 bases and 4 bases, in that order; junction bases with no gene match: 9. CDR3 loop: CALGGGQSYGYTF. CDR3 sequence (DNA): TGTGCCTTGGGGGGGGGACAGAGCTATGGCTACACCTTC.

The chain couples TRBV2 to TRBJ1-6; D unresolved. The CDR3 totals 11 residues. Germline values: CDR1 SNHLY, CDR2 FYNNEI. The V gene lost 4 bases and the J gene lost 8 bases, with 3 bases spanning the gap. The CDR3 is CASSADSPLHF. The CDR3 nucleotides read TGTGCCAGCAGTGCGGATTCACCCCTCCACTTT.

This clone came up once. The J gene is TRBJ2-1, the V gene TRBV5-1; TRBD2 agrees at 7 bases. Trimming removed 6 bases from V and 13 bases from J; junction bases left unmatched: 19. In germline, CDR1 is SGHRS, CDR2 YFSETQ. This CDR3 region has 15 residues. As DNA, the CDR3 is TGCGCCAGCATGGGGGAGGGACTTGTTCCCTCTAATCAGTTCTTC. Translation: CASMGEGLVPSNQFF.

This chain uses TRBV7-2 with TRBJ2-7, with TRBD2 as a possible D gene (5 bases). This CDR3 is 13 amino acids long. From germline, CDR1 is SGHTA and CDR2 FQGNSA. Trimming shortened V by 1 base and J by 4 bases, and 8 bases separated the two germline ends. The CDR3 DNA follows: TGTGCCAGCAGCTTAGGGACTGGGTACGAGCAGTACTTC. It encodes CASSLGTGYEQYF.

V is TRBV19 and J is TRBJ2-6; D is unresolved. CDR3 length: 15 amino acids. Germline values: CDR1 LNHDA, CDR2 SQIVND (reference sequence). The ends were cut back, 3 bases at V and 0 bases at J, with 6 bases in the middle. DNA for the CDR3: TGTGCCAGTAGTATGAGTAGCTCTGGGGCCAACGTCCTGACTTTC. This gives the protein CASSMSSSGANVLTF.

The gene calls are TRBV6-6 and TRBJ1-6; D gene unclear. The germline V and J ends were trimmed by 8 bases and 0 bases, with 8 bases remaining between them. Germline lookup yields CDR1 MNHNY and CDR2 SVGAGI (reference sequence). There are 14 residues in the CDR3. The CDR3 nucleotides are TGTGCCAGCTATTTGAGCTCCTATAATTCACCCCTCCACTTT. It yields the protein CASYLSSYNSPLHF.

The chain links TRBV4-2 to TRBJ1-2, with D unresolved. Germline assignment: CDR1 LGHNA and CDR2 YNFKEQ. V was pared by 5 bases and J by 0 bases, with 13 bases between. The CDR3 length is 15 residues. The CDR3 loop is CASSSVRASNYGYTF. The DNA of the CDR3 is TGTGCCAGCAGCTCCGTAAGGGCTTCTAACTATGGCTACACCTTC.

The chain employs TRBV10-1 and TRBJ1-3; D is undetermined. The CDR3 extends over 16 amino acids. From germline, CDR1 is WNHNN and CDR2 SYGVQD (reference sequence). V was clipped by 5 bases and J by 2 bases, with 16 bases between them. Here the CDR3 DNA reads TGCGCCAGCAGTCCTTATCGGCAGAGCACTGGAAACACCATATATTTT. Translation: CASSPYRQSTGNTIYF.

The rearrangement links TRBV5-1 to TRBJ1-1; D is perhaps TRBD1 (5 bases). Germline CDR1 and CDR2: SGHRS and YFSETQ. V dropped 4 bases and J dropped 9 bases, with 16 bases sitting between them. The CDR3 sequence is 13 residues long. CDR3 sequence: CASSLGEGRKAFF. In nucleotides, the CDR3 is TGCGCCAGCAGCCTCGGGGAGGGGAGGAAAGCTTTCTTT.

The V and J genes are TRBV6-1 and TRBJ1-5; unclear D gene. The CDR3 runs to 15 residues. V gave up 4 bases and J gave up 0 bases, with 10 bases separating them. Germline V gene sequence: CDR1 MNHNS, CDR2 SASEGT. In nucleotides, the CDR3 is TGTGCCAGCAGTGTGACAACTTATAGCAATCAGCCCCAGCATTTT. Its translation is CASSVTTYSNQPQHF.

The chain is built from TRBV27 and TRBJ1-6; D not certain. CDR1 and CDR2 from the germline V gene are MNHEY and SMNVEV (reference sequence). This CDR3 has 15 amino acids. The V end was cut by 4 bases, the J end by 1 base, with 8 bases between. CDR3 nucleotides: TGTGCCAGCAGTTCCCAGAGGTCCTATAATTCACCCCTCCACTTT. Its protein is CASSSQRSYNSPLHF.

Only one count was recorded for this clone. The chain joins TRBV5-1 to TRBJ2-3; D gene unclear. CDR3 length equals 13 residues. Trimming shortened V by 3 bases and J by 4 bases, and 9 bases separated the two germline ends. Germline CDR1 SGHRS, CDR2 YFSETQ. The CDR3 nucleotides are TGCGCCAGCAGCTGGTCCGGCGCAGATACGCAGTATTTT. Its protein product is CASSWSGADTQYF.

This chain joins TRBV6-5 and TRBJ2-7; 7 nucleotides match TRBD1. The CDR3 totals 13 residues. Unmatched junction bases numbered 7, after V lost 5 bases and J lost 6 bases. Germline values: CDR1 MNHEY, CDR2 SVGAGI. Here the CDR3 reads CASSEARDSEQYF. CDR3 nucleotides: TGTGCCAGCAGTGAAGCTAGGGACAGCGAGCAGTACTTC.

This clone has only a few counts. The chain links TRBV7-3 to TRBJ1-2; unclear D gene. The V gene lost 1 base and the J gene lost 7 bases, with 4 bases spanning the gap. The germline CDR1 and CDR2 sequences are SGHTA and FQGTGA. The CDR3 has 11 residues. The CDR3 sequence: CASSLMVGYTF. CDR3 DNA sequence: TGTGCCAGCAGCTTAATGGTTGGCTACACCTTC.

V and J are TRBV7-3 and TRBJ2-1; D may match TRBD1 or TRBD2 (5 bases each). With 2 bases removed from V and 8 bases from J, the gap between germline ends came to 16 bases. The CDR3 loop spans 15 amino acids. The germline gives CDR1 SGHTA, CDR2 FQGTGA. As DNA, the CDR3 is TGTGCCAGCAGCTTATTGGTTGGGGGAAAGGATGAGCAGTTCTTC. Translated: CASSLLVGGKDEQFF.

V is TRBV7-6 and J is TRBJ2-5; maybe TRBD2 (6 bases). Germline lookup yields CDR1 SGHVS and CDR2 FNYEAQ. The V end was cut by 5 bases, the J end by 4 bases, with 17 bases between. This CDR3 is built from 15 residues. In DNA form, the CDR3 reads TGTGCCAGCAGCCGCGGGAACAGGCGGAGAGAGACCCAGTACTTC. Translated: CASSRGNRRRETQYF.

This clone has just a few counts. This rearrangement joins TRBV2 to TRBJ2-1; D may be TRBD1 (5 bases). V shed 6 bases and J shed 8 bases, with 29 bases lying between them. The germline V gene encodes CDR1 SNHLY and CDR2 FYNNEI. The CDR3 has 18 residues. CDR3 residues: CASRPRSWLVLIGDEQFF. For the CDR3, the DNA is TGTGCCAGCAGGCCCAGAAGTTGGCTAGTCCTCATAGGGGATGAGCAGTTCTTC. Supplemented by reference TRBV2 and TRBJ2-1, the full variable domain reads EPEVTQTPSHQVTQMGQEVILRCVPISNHLYFYWYRQILGQKVEFLVSFYNNEISEKSEIFDDQFSVERPDGSNFTLKIRSTKLEDSAMYFCASRPRSWLVLIGDEQFFGPGTRLTVL.

V is TRBV2 and J is TRBJ2-3; tentatively, D is TRBD2 (5 bases). CDR1 SNHLY and CDR2 FYNNEI come from the germline V gene. The CDR3 extends over 14 amino acids. Trimming stripped 3 bases from V and 4 bases from J, with 11 bases between. The CDR3 loop is CASSDGRAADTQYF. The CDR3 DNA reads TGTGCCAGCAGTGATGGGAGAGCGGCAGATACGCAGTATTTT.

This chain joins TRBV5-1 and TRBJ1-6, with D unresolved. V was clipped by 6 bases and J by 5 bases, with 12 bases between them. Germline V CDR1 and CDR2: SGHRS, YFSETQ. The CDR3 consists of 14 residues. Here the CDR3 DNA reads TGCGCCAGCACATTTGGACGGAATAATTCACCCCTCCACTTT. This codes for CASTFGRNNSPLHF.

CDR3 loop: CASSSAHRGMGTEAFF. CDR3 coding DNA: TGTGCCAGCAGTTCGGCCCACAGGGGAATGGGGACTGAAGCTTTCTTT. The chain carries TRBV6-5 and TRBJ1-1; 7 positions agree with TRBD1. CDR3 length: 16 amino acids. V was clipped by 4 bases and J by 5 bases; unmatched bases: 13. Germline V gene data show CDR1 as MNHEY and CDR2 as SVGAGI.

The chain joins TRBV9 to TRBJ2-7; D is uncertain. V was cut by 0 bases and J by 6 bases, with 10 bases left in between. The germline V gene has CDR1 SGDLS and CDR2 YYNGEE. This CDR3 has 13 residues. The CDR3 is CASSVVEGREQYF. The CDR3 region has the DNA TGTGCCAGCAGCGTAGTAGAAGGCCGCGAGCAGTACTTC. Looking up the rest from reference TRBV9 and TRBJ2-7 gives the full variable domain: DSGVTQTPKHLITATGQRVTLRCSPRSGDLSVYWYQQSLDQGLQFLIQYYNGEERAKGNILERFSAQQFPDLHSELNLSSLELGDSALYFCASSVVEGREQYFGPGTRLTVT.

This clone came up a few times. The chain is built from TRBV5-6 and TRBJ2-1; D uncertain. The CDR3 totals 11 residues. V gave up 3 bases and J gave up 2 bases, with 0 bases separating them. The germline V gene encodes CDR1 SGHDT and CDR2 YYEEEE. The CDR3 nucleotides are TGTGCCAGCAGCTCCTACAATGAGCAGTTCTTC. Its translation: CASSSYNEQFF.

DNA for the CDR3: TGTGCCAGCAACTATCGGCTTGAAGAGACCCAGTACTTC. Its protein product is CASNYRLEETQYF. The chain combines TRBV9 with TRBJ2-5; unclear D gene. V lost 6 bases and J 3 bases, leaving 12 bases between the germline ends. Germline CDR1 and CDR2: SGDLS and YYNGEE. The CDR3 has 13 residues.

The rearrangement links TRBV2 to TRBJ1-1; the match to TRBD1 covers 9 bases. Trimming cost V 3 bases and J 1 base; bases outside gene matches: 9. CDR3 size: 17 residues. CDR1 and CDR2 from the germline V gene are SNHLY and FYNNEI. CDR3 protein: CASSDRTGDLRNTEAFF. DNA of the CDR3: TGTGCCAGCAGTGATAGGACAGGGGATTTGCGGAACACTGAAGCTTTCTTT.

The chain recombines TRBV7-4 with TRBJ1-1; 8 positions match TRBD1. The CDR3 loop spans 15 amino acids. The V and J ends lost 5 bases and 7 bases, in that order; junction bases with no gene match: 12. The germline gives CDR1 SGHVT, CDR2 SQSDAQ. CDR3 protein: CASSLQDRVGVEAFF. In DNA, the CDR3 is TGTGCCAGCAGCCTACAGGACAGGGTGGGGGTTGAAGCTTTCTTT.

This chain connects TRBV5-4 to TRBJ1-1; the D gene is possibly TRBD1 (5 bases). With 5 bases removed from V and 5 bases from J, the gap between germline ends came to 16 bases. Germline-derived CDR1 and CDR2 are SGHNT and YYREEE (reference sequence). This CDR3 is 14 amino acids long. CDR3 in DNA: TGTGCCAGCAGGTTATGGGGGGGAGGTACTGAAGCTTTCTTT. This codes for CASRLWGGGTEAFF.

This clone was recorded a few times. This chain connects TRBV6-4 to TRBJ1-2; 11 bases match TRBD1. The germline gives CDR1 MRHNA, CDR2 SNTAGT. J was trimmed by 10 bases and V by 5 bases; bases with no gene match: 6. The CDR3 contains 13 residues. As DNA, the CDR3 is TGTGCCAGCAGTCCACAGGGACAGGGGGACTACACCTTC. Translation: CASSPQGQGDYTF.

V usage is TRBV19 and J usage is TRBJ2-5; 11 positions agree with TRBD1. The germline V gene encodes CDR1 LNHDA and CDR2 SQIVND (reference sequence). V lost 3 bases, J lost 4 bases, and 10 bases stayed unmatched. The CDR3 length is 17 residues. CDR3: CASSMGRMGTGGETQYF. CDR3 coding DNA: TGTGCCAGTAGTATGGGAAGGATGGGGACAGGGGGAGAGACCCAGTACTTC.

A few counts support this clone. This sequence joins TRBV19 and TRBJ1-5; TRBD1 agrees at 8 bases. V trimming: 8 bases; J trimming: 3 bases; junction bases outside the gene matches: 9. This CDR3 is 15 amino acids long. CDR1 and CDR2 from the germline V gene are LNHDA and SQIVND (reference sequence). CDR3: CASDPRTGYNQPQHF. Written as DNA, the CDR3 is TGTGCCAGTGACCCCCGGACAGGGTACAATCAGCCCCAGCATTTT.

The genes are TRBV7-3 and TRBJ2-1; 8 nucleotides line up with TRBD1. The germline gives CDR1 SGHTA, CDR2 FQGTGA. V lost 7 bases to trimming and J lost 5 bases; unmatched junction nucleotides: 13. This CDR3 spans 16 amino acids. CDR3 nucleotide sequence: TGTGCCAGCACCCAGACCGCCGGGACAGGTCACAATGAGCAGTTCTTC. Translating it yields CASTQTAGTGHNEQFF.

This chain uses TRBV11-2 with TRBJ1-1; a weak D match, TRBD1 (5 bases). Trimming removed 3 bases from V and 10 bases from J, with 15 bases in between. CDR1 is SGHAT, CDR2 FQNNGV, per germline. This CDR3 is 13 amino acids long. CDR3 in amino acids: CASSFMSPTGAFF. The CDR3 coding sequence is TGTGCCAGCAGCTTTATGAGCCCTACAGGAGCTTTCTTT.